Below, 27 T cell receptor beta chains from the same sample are listed, as sequenced in a study of T cells in Graves' hyperthyroidism and ophthalmopathy. Amplification targeted TCR beta CDR3 regions from RNA transcripts. First-round RT-PCR of the TCR CDR3 relied on the HTBI primer set. TCRdb re-derived calls from the multiplex PCR reads in MiXCR, one entry per CDR3 protein. The sample has 700,000 or so distinct CDR3 sequences, around 17% seen once. The sequencing sample was made of blood. These TCRs come from a man aged 18-30 years with Graves' hyperthyroidism.

This clonotype was counted many times. The chain has TRBV28 and TRBJ2-7, with 8 positions matching TRBD2. The trim removed 7 bases at V and 1 base at J, leaving 6 bases unmatched. The CDR3 contains 14 residues. The germline CDR1 and CDR2 sequences are MDHEN and SYDVKM. The CDR3: CASKMSGSSYEQYF. In nucleotides, the CDR3 is TGTGCCAGCAAAATGAGCGGGAGTTCCTACGAGCAGTACTTC. The whole variable domain, filled in from reference TRBV28 and TRBJ2-7, reads DVKVTQSSRYLVKRTGEKVFLECVQDMDHENMFWYRQDPGLGLRLIYFSYDVKMKEKGDIPEGYSVSREKKERFSLILESASTNQTSMYLCASKMSGSSYEQYFGPGTRLTVT.

This clonotype occurred many times. The J gene is TRBJ2-1, the V gene TRBV28, with D unresolved. CDR3 length: 13 residues. V dropped 3 bases and J dropped 7 bases, with 10 bases sitting between them. Per the germline V gene, CDR1 is MDHEN and CDR2 is SYDVKM. The CDR3 DNA reads as TGTGCCAGCAGTTTGGAAACGTGGAATGAGCAGTTCTTC. Its translation is CASSLETWNEQFF. Complete variable domain (other parts from reference TRBV28 and TRBJ2-1): DVKVTQSSRYLVKRTGEKVFLECVQDMDHENMFWYRQDPGLGLRLIYFSYDVKMKEKGDIPEGYSVSREKKERFSLILESASTNQTSMYLCASSLETWNEQFFGPGTRLTVL.

V gene TRBV5-1 combines with J gene TRBJ2-6, with 7 bases that match TRBD2. The CDR3 spans 15 residues. J lost 0 bases, V lost 5 bases, and 2 bases had no gene match. In germline, CDR1 is SGHRS, CDR2 YFSETQ. CDR3 amino acids: CASRGEGSGANVLTF. The CDR3 nucleotides read TGCGCCAGCAGAGGGGAGGGCTCTGGGGCCAACGTCCTGACTTTC.

There are many counts of this clonotype. The chain joins TRBV30 to TRBJ2-3, with TRBD2 matching 7 bases. The germline CDR1 and CDR2 sequences are GTSNPN and SVGIG (reference sequence). The CDR3 extends over 13 amino acids. Germline trimming cut 6 bases from V and 0 bases from J; bases unmatched to any gene: 3. CDR3 nucleotides: TGTGCCTGCCGTAGCGGGAGCACAGATACGCAGTATTTT. This encodes CACRSGSTDTQYF.

This chain connects TRBV30 to TRBJ1-2; 10 bases map to TRBD1. The CDR3 covers 14 residues. With V trimmed by 4 bases and J by 4 bases, 6 bases remained unmatched. CDR1 is GTSNPN and CDR2 is SVGIG in the germline V gene (reference sequence). CDR3 residues: CAWTPDRGVYGYTF. The CDR3 region has the DNA TGTGCCTGGACTCCGGACAGGGGGGTCTATGGCTACACCTTC.

The gene calls are TRBV5-1 and TRBJ1-1, with 11 bases identical to TRBD1. There are 14 residues in the CDR3. CDR1 and CDR2 from the germline V gene are SGHRS and YFSETQ. After removal of 7 bases from V and 1 base from J, the junction contained 3 bases not matched to a gene. This CDR3 reads CASRGTGGNTEAFF. CDR3 nucleotides: TGCGCCAGCCGCGGGACAGGGGGGAACACTGAAGCTTTCTTT.

This clonotype was seen a handful of times. V and J are TRBV18 and TRBJ1-3, with 9 bases identical to TRBD1. CDR1 is KGHSH, CDR2 LQKENI, per germline. The J segment lost 0 bases and the V segment lost 6 bases, leaving 12 bases of the junction unmatched. The CDR3 has 18 residues. DNA for the CDR3: TGTGCCAGCTCCGGGGGACAGGGCTACCAGTCCTCTGGAAACACCATATATTTT. It encodes CASSGGQGYQSSGNTIYF.

In this sample, this clonotype turned up a few times. The chain joins TRBV5-4 to TRBJ1-2, with a weak D call TRBD1 (6 bases). The germline CDR1 and CDR2 sequences are SGHNT and YYREEE (reference sequence). Trimming shortened V by 0 bases and J by 8 bases, and 14 bases separated the two germline ends. This CDR3 comprises 14 residues. CDR3 coding DNA: TGTGCCAGCAGCTTGGACAGGGCCGTCGACGGCTACACCTTC. Its translation is CASSLDRAVDGYTF.

This clonotype was seen more than once but under ten times. This sequence joins TRBV6-1 and TRBJ2-5; TRBD1 might be the D (5 bases). The CDR3 consists of 17 residues. V lost 1 base, J lost 7 bases, and 22 bases lay in between. Germline assignment: CDR1 MNHNS and CDR2 SASEGT. CDR3 protein: CASSEDWWQGLGATQYF. The CDR3 coding sequence is TGTGCCAGCAGTGAAGACTGGTGGCAGGGCTTAGGGGCGACCCAGTACTTC.

The genes are TRBV7-2 and TRBJ2-7; TRBD1 matches 9 bases. V shed 2 bases, J shed 7 bases, and the junction held 6 bases outside the gene matches. This CDR3 region has 14 residues. Germline V CDR1 and CDR2: SGHTA, FQGNSA. CDR3: CASSLSQGAWEQYF. CDR3 in DNA: TGTGCCAGCAGCTTATCACAGGGGGCTTGGGAGCAGTACTTC.

With regard to this clonotype: The CDR3 carries no conserved terminal phenylalanine or tryptophan, so it likely arises from a read error. Written as DNA, the CDR3 is TGTGCCAGTAGTATAGCTGTGACAGGGGGCCACACTGAAGCTTTCCTT. This gives the protein CASSIAVTGGHTEAFL. This rearrangement joins TRBV19 to TRBJ1-1; 10 positions match TRBD1. The ends lost 1 base at V and 3 bases at J; junction bases unmatched: 5. This CDR3 contains 16 residues. CDR1 is LNHDA, CDR2 SQIVND, per germline (reference sequence).

This clonotype was counted only a few times. The chain combines TRBV20-1 with TRBJ1-4, with 9 nucleotides matching TRBD1. Germline CDR1 and CDR2: DFQATT and SNEGSKA (reference sequence). This CDR3 is 14 amino acids long. The V and J ends lost 3 bases and 3 bases, in that order; junction bases with no gene match: 2. The CDR3 DNA sequence: TGCAGTGCTAGCCGGACAGGGGCTAATGAAAAACTGTTTTTT. Protein sequence: CSASRTGANEKLFF.

This clonotype was observed a few times. This could be a read error, since a much larger clone is one nucleotide away. This sequence joins TRBV28 and TRBJ2-3, with 13 bases that match TRBD2. CDR1 MDHEN and CDR2 SYDVKM come from the germline V gene. This CDR3 has 17 residues. CDR3 DNA: TGTGCCAGCAGTTTGCCCCGGACTAGCGGGAGTACAGATGCGCAGTATTTT. It translates to CASSLPRTSGSTDAQYF.

The rearrangement links TRBV19 to TRBJ2-3; 11 bases fit TRBD2. V dropped 4 bases and J dropped 2; count of bases not matched to a gene: 11. This CDR3 comprises 18 residues. The germline gives CDR1 LNHDA, CDR2 SQIVND (reference sequence). CDR3 sequence: CASSTPGGLAAYTDTQYF. In nucleotides, the CDR3 is TGTGCCAGTAGTACCCCCGGGGGACTAGCGGCATACACAGATACGCAGTATTTT.

In its sample, this clonotype was seen many times. V and J are TRBV27 and TRBJ2-3; maybe TRBD1 (6 bases). V shed 2 bases and J shed 6 bases, with 21 bases lying between them. Germline CDR1 MNHEY, CDR2 SMNVEV (reference sequence). CDR3 length: 17 residues. This CDR3 reads CASSLLLPGHPGDTQYF. CDR3 DNA: TGTGCCAGCAGTTTACTTCTCCCGGGACACCCCGGGGATACGCAGTATTTT.

The rearrangement links TRBV6-2 or TRBV6-3 to TRBJ2-7; a possible D gene is TRBD2 (6 bases). V was shortened by 5 bases and J by 3 bases, with 17 bases between the two germline ends. The CDR3 sequence is 15 residues long. The germline V gene has CDR1 MNHEY and CDR2 SVGEGT. This chain's CDR3 is CASSPGLRRNYEQYF. Here the CDR3 DNA reads TGTGCCAGCAGTCCGGGACTGAGGAGAAACTACGAGCAGTACTTC.

This clonotype turned up a few times. This chain links TRBV6-5 with TRBJ1-2; possible D gene TRBD1, 5 bases. The CDR3 extends over 18 amino acids. Germline V lookup: CDR1 MNHEY, CDR2 SVGAGI. The V end was cut by 0 bases, the J end by 0 bases, with 17 bases between. The CDR3 sequence: CASSYSIPGMGANYGYTF. CDR3 DNA: TGTGCCAGCAGTTACTCGATCCCAGGGATGGGGGCTAACTATGGCTACACCTTC.

Ten or more counts support this clonotype. V gene TRBV11-3 combines with J gene TRBJ1-1, with D perhaps TRBD1 (5 bases). V was shortened by 7 bases and J by 1 base, with 10 bases between the two germline ends. Germline CDR1 and CDR2: SGHNT and YENEEA. This CDR3 comprises 13 residues. CDR3 residues: CASTPGRNTEAFF. The CDR3 region has the DNA TGTGCCAGCACTCCGGGGCGGAACACTGAAGCTTTCTTT.

The rearrangement links TRBV7-9 to TRBJ2-3, with no clear D. Germline V CDR1 and CDR2: SEHNR, FQNEAQ (reference sequence). This CDR3 region has 16 residues. V was clipped by 5 bases and J by 4 bases, with 19 bases between them. Here the CDR3 DNA reads TGTGCCAGCAGCCCCCCCGTGACCCCCCTTGCAGATACGCAGTATTTT. It specifies CASSPPVTPLADTQYF. Supplemented by reference TRBV7-9 and TRBJ2-3, the full variable domain reads DTGVSQNPRHKITKRGQNVTFRCDPISEHNRLYWYRQTLGQGPEFLTYFQNEAQLEKSRLLSDRFSAERPKGSFSTLEIQRTEQGDSAMYLCASSPPVTPLADTQYFGPGTRLTVL.

This clonotype has a count of ten or more. The rearrangement links TRBV18 to TRBJ2-3, with unresolved D. The CDR3 runs to 12 residues. Germline lookup yields CDR1 KGHSH and CDR2 LQKENI. The V end was cut by 3 bases, the J end by 10 bases, with 11 bases between. The CDR3 here is CASSPDRPAQYF. Written as DNA, the CDR3 is TGTGCCAGCTCACCCGACCGGCCGGCGCAGTATTTT. The whole variable domain, filled in from reference TRBV18 and TRBJ2-3, reads NAGVMQNPRHLVRRRGQEARLRCSPMKGHSHVYWYRQLPEEGLKFMVYLQKENIIDESGMPKERFSAEFPKEGPSILRIQQVVRGDSAAYFCASSPDRPAQYFGPGTRLTVL.

In nucleotides, the CDR3 is TGTGCCAGCACTCAGAGGGGACACATGAACACTGAAGCTTTCTTT. Amino acid sequence: CASTQRGHMNTEAFF. The V call is TRBV6-2 or TRBV6-3, the J call TRBJ1-1; D is possibly TRBD1 (6 bases). V lost 7 bases and J lost 0, with 15 bases in between. Germline V gene lookup returns CDR1 MNHEY and CDR2 SVGEGT. There are 15 residues in the CDR3.

At least ten counts were recorded for this clonotype. V gene TRBV6-2 or TRBV6-3 combines with J gene TRBJ1-2; 9 bases fit TRBD1. The CDR3 covers 15 residues. The junction had 1 base not matched to a gene; V was cut back by 0 bases and J by 2 bases. Germline V lookup: CDR1 MNHEY, CDR2 SVGEGT. CDR3 DNA sequence: TGTGCCAGCAGTTACTCACAGGGGGCGAACTATGGCTACACCTTC. Encoded protein: CASSYSQGANYGYTF.

This clonotype occurred many times. The chain carries TRBV2 and TRBJ2-5; 10 bases fit TRBD2. The CDR3 has 15 amino acids. The V gene's germline CDR1 is SNHLY and CDR2 FYNNEI. J lost 4 bases, V lost 3 bases, and 5 bases had no gene match. CDR3 DNA sequence: TGTGCCAGCAGTGATGCTAGCGGGAGAGGAGAGACCCAGTACTTC. It encodes CASSDASGRGETQYF.

The CDR3 protein is CASSHVVTGGFGYTF. The CDR3 DNA sequence: TGCGCCAGCAGCCACGTCGTAACAGGGGGTTTTGGCTACACCTTC. The chain couples TRBV4-1 to TRBJ1-2, with 8 positions matching TRBD1. Trimming cost V 3 bases and J 7 bases; bases outside gene matches: 10. This CDR3 contains 15 residues. Germline V gene data show CDR1 as MGHRA and CDR2 as YSYEKL.

In this sample, this clonotype turned up a few times. This sequence joins TRBV30 and TRBJ1-2; 11 nucleotides line up with TRBD1. The CDR3 is 17 amino acids. After removal of 4 bases from V and 8 bases from J, the junction contained 18 bases not matched to a gene. In germline, CDR1 is GTSNPN, CDR2 SVGIG (reference sequence). DNA of the CDR3: TGTGCCTGGACCGAGGGGTTCGGGACAGGGGGAATCGGCGGCTACACCTTC. It yields the protein CAWTEGFGTGGIGGYTF.

This clonotype was counted many times. V usage is TRBV6-1 and J usage is TRBJ2-6, with 7 nucleotides matching TRBD1. Germline-derived CDR1 and CDR2 are MNHNS and SASEGT. With 4 bases clipped from V and 4 bases from J, the junction kept 10 bases outside the gene matches. This CDR3 comprises 17 residues. CDR3 sequence reads: CASSAVETGSGANVLTF. CDR3 bases: TGTGCCAGCAGTGCCGTCGAGACAGGGAGCGGGGCCAACGTCCTGACTTTC.

The chain uses TRBV30 and TRBJ2-2; 8 bases align to TRBD1. V was clipped by 0 bases and J by 6 bases; unmatched bases: 3. Germline loops: CDR1 GTSNPN, CDR2 SVGIG (reference sequence). CDR3 length equals 14 residues. The CDR3 region is CAWSVIQGAGELFF. For the CDR3, the DNA is TGTGCCTGGAGTGTAATACAGGGGGCCGGGGAGCTGTTTTTT.